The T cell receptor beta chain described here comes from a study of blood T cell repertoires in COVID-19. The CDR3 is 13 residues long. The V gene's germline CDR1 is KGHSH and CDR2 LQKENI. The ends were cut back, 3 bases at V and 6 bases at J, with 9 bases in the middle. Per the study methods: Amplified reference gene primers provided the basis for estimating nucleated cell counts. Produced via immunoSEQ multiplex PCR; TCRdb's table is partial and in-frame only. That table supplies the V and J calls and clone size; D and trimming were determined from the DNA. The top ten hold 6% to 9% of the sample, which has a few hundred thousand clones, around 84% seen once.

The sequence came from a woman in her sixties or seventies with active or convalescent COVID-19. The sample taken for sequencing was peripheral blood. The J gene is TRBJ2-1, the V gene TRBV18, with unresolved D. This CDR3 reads CASSPIGGNEQFF. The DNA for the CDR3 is TGTGCCAGCTCACCTATCGGCGGCAATGAGCAGTTCTTC.